This T cell receptor (beta chain) derives from a study of neurological immune-mediated disorders. Study observations and caveats: Expanded clones shared no identical CDR3 amino acid sequences across subjects, which suggested private TCR-beta repertoires in all groups.

The time point is: longitudinal time-point 3. CDR1 LGHDT and CDR2 YNNKEL come from the germline V gene (reference sequence). The CDR3 totals 14 residues. The V and J ends lost 0 bases and 9 bases respectively, with 13 bases between them. Each TCR transcript was tagged with a 10-nucleotide random UMI during 5'RACE. Over 170 million TCR-beta sequences from 15-18 subjects came from every sequencing run. TCRdb used MiXCR to reprocess the 5' RACE reads, holding one entry per CDR3 protein. The table lists over 90,000 distinct CDR3 sequences, about a tenth of them singletons, with about 3% in the top ten. This clonotype has only a few counts. Its antigen is currently unknown.

The source of this sequence is a female donor with HTLV-1-associated myelopathy (HAM/TSP). This sequence joins TRBV3-1 and TRBJ2-3; TRBD2 is a possible D gene (5 bases). Sequencing was carried out using PBMCs. The chain's CDR3 is CASSQESGPGTQYF. In DNA form, the CDR3 reads TGTGCCAGCAGCCAAGAATCGGGTCCGGGGACGCAGTATTTT.